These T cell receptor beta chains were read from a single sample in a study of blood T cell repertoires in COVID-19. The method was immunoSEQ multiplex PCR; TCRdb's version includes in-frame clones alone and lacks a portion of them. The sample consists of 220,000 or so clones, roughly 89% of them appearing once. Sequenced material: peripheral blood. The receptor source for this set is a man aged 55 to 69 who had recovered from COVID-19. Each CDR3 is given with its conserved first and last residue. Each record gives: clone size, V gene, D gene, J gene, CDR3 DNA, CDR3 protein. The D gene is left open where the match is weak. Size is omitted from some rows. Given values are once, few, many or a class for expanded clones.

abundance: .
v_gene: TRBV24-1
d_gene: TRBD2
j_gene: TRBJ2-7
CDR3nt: TGTGCCACCAGTGACGGACTAGCGGGGGGGAACGAGCAGTACTTC
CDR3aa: CATSDGLAGGNEQYF

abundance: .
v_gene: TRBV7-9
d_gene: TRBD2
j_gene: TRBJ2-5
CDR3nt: TGTGCCAGCAGCCCCGGGACTAGCGGGGGGGCAAGAGAGACCCAGTACTTC
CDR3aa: CASSPGTSGGARETQYF

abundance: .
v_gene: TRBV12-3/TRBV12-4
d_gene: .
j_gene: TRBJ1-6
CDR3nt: TGTGCCAGCAGTTTAGGGCAGTCTTCACCCCTCCACTTT
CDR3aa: CASSLGQSSPLHF

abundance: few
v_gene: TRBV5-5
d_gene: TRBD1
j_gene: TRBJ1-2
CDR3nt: TGTGCCAGCAGCTTGTGGGACAGCGCTAACTATGGCTACACCTTC
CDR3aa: CASSLWDSANYGYTF

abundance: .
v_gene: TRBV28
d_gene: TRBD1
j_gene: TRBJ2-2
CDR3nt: TGTGCCAGCAGTTCCCCGGGACAGGGGACCGGGGAGCTGTTTTTT
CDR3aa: CASSSPGQGTGELFF

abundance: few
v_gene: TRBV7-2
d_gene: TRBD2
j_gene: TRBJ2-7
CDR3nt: TGTGCCAGCAGCTCCTTTTATAGCGGGAGGGCAAGCGAGCAGTACTTC
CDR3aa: CASSSFYSGRASEQYF

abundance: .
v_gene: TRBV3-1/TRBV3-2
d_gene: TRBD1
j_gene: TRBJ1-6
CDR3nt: TGTGCCAGCAGGACAGGGGCGAGCTCCTATAATTCACCCCTCCACTTT
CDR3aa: CASRTGASSYNSPLHF

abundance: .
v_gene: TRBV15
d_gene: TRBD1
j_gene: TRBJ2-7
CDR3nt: TGTGCCACCAGCAGGACAGGGGGTCTCTACGAGCAGTACTTC
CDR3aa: CATSRTGGLYEQYF

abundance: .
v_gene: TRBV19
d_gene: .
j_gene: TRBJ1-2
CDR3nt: TGTGCCAGTAGTATTGGGACAAGTAACTATGGCTACACCTTC
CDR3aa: CASSIGTSNYGYTF

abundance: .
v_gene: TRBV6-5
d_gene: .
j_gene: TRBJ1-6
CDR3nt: TGTGCCAGCAGTTACCAATACAGATATAATTCACCCCTCCACTTT
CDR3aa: CASSYQYRYNSPLHF

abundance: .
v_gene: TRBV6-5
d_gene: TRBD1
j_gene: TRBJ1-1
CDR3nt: TGTGCCAGCAGTTTGGGACAGGGAAGGAACACTGAAGCTTTCTTT
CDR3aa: CASSLGQGRNTEAFF

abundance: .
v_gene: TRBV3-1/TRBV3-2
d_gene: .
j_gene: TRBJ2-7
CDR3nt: TGTGCCAGCAGCCAAGGTGGGCACGAGCAGTACTTC
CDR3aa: CASSQGGHEQYF

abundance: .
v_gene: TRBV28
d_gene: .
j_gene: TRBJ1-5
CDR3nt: TGTGCCAGCAGTTTAGGCGGGGATCAGCCCCAGCATTTT
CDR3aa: CASSLGGDQPQHF

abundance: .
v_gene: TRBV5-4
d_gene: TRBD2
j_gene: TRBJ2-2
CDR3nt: TGTGCCAGCAGCTTGTGGGTCACTAGCGTCAACACCGGGGAGCTGTTTTTT
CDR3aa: CASSLWVTSVNTGELFF

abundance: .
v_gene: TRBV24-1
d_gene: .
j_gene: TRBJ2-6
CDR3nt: TGTGCCACCAGTGATTGGGGCTTGGGTACTGGGGCCAACGTCCTGACTTTC
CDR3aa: CATSDWGLGTGANVLTF

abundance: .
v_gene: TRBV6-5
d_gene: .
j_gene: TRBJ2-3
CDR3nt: TGTGCCAGCAGTTACGGGCAGGGCGTTTGGACAGATACGCAGTATTTT
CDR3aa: CASSYGQGVWTDTQYF

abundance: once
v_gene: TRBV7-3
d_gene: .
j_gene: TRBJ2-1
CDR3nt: TGTGCCAGCAGCTTAATAGGGGGCAATGAGCAGTTCTTC
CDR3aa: CASSLIGGNEQFF

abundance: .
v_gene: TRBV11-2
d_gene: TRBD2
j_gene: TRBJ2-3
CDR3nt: TGTGCCAGCAGCGGACGACTAGCGGGGACGGGGGATACGCAGTATTTT
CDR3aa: CASSGRLAGTGDTQYF

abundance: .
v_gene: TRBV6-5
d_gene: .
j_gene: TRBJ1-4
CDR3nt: TGTGCCAGCAGCCCATGGACACAAACGGATGAAAAACTGTTTTTT
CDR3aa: CASSPWTQTDEKLFF

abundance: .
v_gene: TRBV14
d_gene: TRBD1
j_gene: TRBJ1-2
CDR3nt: TGTGCCAGCAGCCATTGGGACAGCCCCTATGGCTACACCTTC
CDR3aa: CASSHWDSPYGYTF

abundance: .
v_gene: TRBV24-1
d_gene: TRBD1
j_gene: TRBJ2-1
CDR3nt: TGTGCCACCAGTGATTCGTTTATAACAGGGGTAGTCTCCTACAATGAGCAGTTCTTC
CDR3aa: CATSDSFITGVVSYNEQFF

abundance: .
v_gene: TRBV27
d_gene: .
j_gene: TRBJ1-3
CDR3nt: TGTGCCAGCAGTCCCGGGACACCTGGAAACACCATATATTTT
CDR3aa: CASSPGTPGNTIYF

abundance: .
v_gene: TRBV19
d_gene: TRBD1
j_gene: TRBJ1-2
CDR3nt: TGTGCCAGTAGTGGCCTCCGAGGGACAGGGGAGGGCTACACCTTC
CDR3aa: CASSGLRGTGEGYTF

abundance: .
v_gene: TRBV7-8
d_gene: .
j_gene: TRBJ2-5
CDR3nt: TGTGCCAGCAGCTTACTTTCCAGTCAAGAGACCCAGTACTTC
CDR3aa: CASSLLSSQETQYF

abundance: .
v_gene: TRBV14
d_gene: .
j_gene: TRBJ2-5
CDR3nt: TGTGCCAGCAGCCTATTCGGAGGGGAGACCCAGTACTTC
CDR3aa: CASSLFGGETQYF

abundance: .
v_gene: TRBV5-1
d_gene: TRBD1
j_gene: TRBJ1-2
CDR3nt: TGCGCCAGCAGCCCCGGACAGGGTCAGATATATGGTGGCTACACCTTC
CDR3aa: CASSPGQGQIYGGYTF

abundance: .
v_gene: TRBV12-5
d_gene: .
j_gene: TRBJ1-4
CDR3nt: TGTGCTAGTGTCGGGGAGGGGGATGAAAAACTGTTTTTT
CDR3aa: CASVGEGDEKLFF

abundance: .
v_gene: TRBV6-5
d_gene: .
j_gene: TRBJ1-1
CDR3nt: TGTGCCAGCAACCCTAGGTTCGGGGCTGAAGCTTTCTTT
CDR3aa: CASNPRFGAEAFF

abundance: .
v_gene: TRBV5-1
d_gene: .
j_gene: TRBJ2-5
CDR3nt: TGCGCCAGCAGCTTGCCTAAAGAGACCCAGTACTTC
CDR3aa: CASSLPKETQYF

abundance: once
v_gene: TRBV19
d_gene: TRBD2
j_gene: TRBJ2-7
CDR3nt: TGTGCCACAAAAGTTAGCGGGAGGAACGAGCAGTACTTC
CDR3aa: CATKVSGRNEQYF

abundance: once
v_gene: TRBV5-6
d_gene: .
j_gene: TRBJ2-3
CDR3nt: TGTGCCAGCACCCCTCGGGGTATCACAGATACGCAGTATTTT
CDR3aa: CASTPRGITDTQYF

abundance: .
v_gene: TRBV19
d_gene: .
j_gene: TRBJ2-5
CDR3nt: TGTGCCAGTAGTATCGGCACTACCCAAGAGACCCAGTACTTC
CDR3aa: CASSIGTTQETQYF

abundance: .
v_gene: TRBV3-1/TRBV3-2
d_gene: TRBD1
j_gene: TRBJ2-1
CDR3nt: TGTGCCAGCAGCCTCGGGGACAGCTACAATGAGCAGTTCTTC
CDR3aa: CASSLGDSYNEQFF

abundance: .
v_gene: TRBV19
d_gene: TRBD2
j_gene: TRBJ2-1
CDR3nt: TGTGCCAGTAGTAAGGGACTAGCGGGAGGGTCGTCCTACAATGAGCAGTTCTTC
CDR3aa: CASSKGLAGGSSYNEQFF

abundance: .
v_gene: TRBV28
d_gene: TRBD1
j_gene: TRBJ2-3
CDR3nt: TGTGCCAGCAGTTCAGGGGACAGTGGCACAGATACGCAGTATTTT
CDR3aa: CASSSGDSGTDTQYF

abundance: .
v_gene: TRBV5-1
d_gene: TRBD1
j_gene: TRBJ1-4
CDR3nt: TGCGCCAGCAGCCGGGACAGGGTTGAAAAACTGTTTTTT
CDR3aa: CASSRDRVEKLFF

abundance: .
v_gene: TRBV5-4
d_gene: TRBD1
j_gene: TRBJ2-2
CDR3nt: TGTGCCAGCAGCTTTATTGCTGGAAGGACAGGGGGCGGGGAGCTGTTTTTT
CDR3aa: CASSFIAGRTGGGELFF

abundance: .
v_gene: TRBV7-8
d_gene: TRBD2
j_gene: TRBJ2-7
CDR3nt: TGTGCCAGCAGCTTAGTAGCGGGCCAAACCTACGAGCAGTACTTC
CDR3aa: CASSLVAGQTYEQYF

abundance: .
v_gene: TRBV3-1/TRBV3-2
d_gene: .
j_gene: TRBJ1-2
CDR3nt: TGTGCCAGCAGCCAAGTGAGAAGAGAAGCATATGGCTACACCTTC
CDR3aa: CASSQVRREAYGYTF

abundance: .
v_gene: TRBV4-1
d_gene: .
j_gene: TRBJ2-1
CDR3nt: TGCGCCAGCAGCCGACAATGGTCCTACAATGAGCAGTTCTTC
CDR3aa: CASSRQWSYNEQFF

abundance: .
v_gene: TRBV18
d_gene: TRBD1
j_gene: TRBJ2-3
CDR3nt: TGTGCCAGCGAACAGGGGCAAGCAGATACGCAGTATTTT
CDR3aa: CASEQGQADTQYF

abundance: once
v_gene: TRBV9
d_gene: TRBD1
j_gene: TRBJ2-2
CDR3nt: TGTGCCAGCAGCGGAGCCGGGACAGGGGGCAAGATTTTGAACACCGGGGAGCTGTTTTTT
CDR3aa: CASSGAGTGGKILNTGELFF

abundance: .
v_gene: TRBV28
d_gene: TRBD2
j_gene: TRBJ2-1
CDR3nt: TGTGCCAGCAGTCAGTTACTTGCCGGGACTAGCGGGAGGGCCTCCAATGAGCAGTTCTTC
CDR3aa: CASSQLLAGTSGRASNEQFF

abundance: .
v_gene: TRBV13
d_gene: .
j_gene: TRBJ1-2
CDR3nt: TGTGCCAGCAGCTTAGGCCGGGGTAAAATTAACTATGGCTACACCTTC
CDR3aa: CASSLGRGKINYGYTF

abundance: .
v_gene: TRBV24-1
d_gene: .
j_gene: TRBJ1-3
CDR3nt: TGTGCCACCAGTCCCGGGAGGGACACCTCTGGAAACACCATATATTTT
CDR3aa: CATSPGRDTSGNTIYF

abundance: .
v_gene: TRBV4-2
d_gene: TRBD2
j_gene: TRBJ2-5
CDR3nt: TGTGCCAGCAGCCAAACACGGGGCGGGAGAGCTCTCCAAGAGACCCAGTACTTC
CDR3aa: CASSQTRGGRALQETQYF

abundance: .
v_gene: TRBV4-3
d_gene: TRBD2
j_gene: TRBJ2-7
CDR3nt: TGCGCCAGCAGCCAAGAGACTAGCGGGAGGACCGTGCAGTACTTC
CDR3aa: CASSQETSGRTVQYF

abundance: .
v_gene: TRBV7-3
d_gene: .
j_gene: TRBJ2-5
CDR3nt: TGTGCCAGCAGCCCCGGACTCCTAGAGACCCAGTACTTC
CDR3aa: CASSPGLLETQYF

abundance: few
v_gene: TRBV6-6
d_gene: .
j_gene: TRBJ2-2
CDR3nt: TGTGCCAGCACCCTAGGGGGTACGAGAGCCGGGGAGCTGTTTTTT
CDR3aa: CASTLGGTRAGELFF

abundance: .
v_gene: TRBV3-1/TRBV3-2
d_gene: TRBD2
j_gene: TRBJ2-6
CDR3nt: TGTGCCAGCAGCCAGGGGGGGGGCTCTGGGGCCAACGTCCTGACTTTC
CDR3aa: CASSQGGGSGANVLTF

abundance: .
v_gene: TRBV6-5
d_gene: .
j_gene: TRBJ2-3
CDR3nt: TGTGCCAGCACCAGAGCGGGCACAGATACGCAGTATTTT
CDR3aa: CASTRAGTDTQYF

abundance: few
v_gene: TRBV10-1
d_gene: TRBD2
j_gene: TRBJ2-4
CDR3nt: TGCGCCAGCACCAAGTCTGGGACTAGCAAAAACATTCAGTACTTC
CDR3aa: CASTKSGTSKNIQYF

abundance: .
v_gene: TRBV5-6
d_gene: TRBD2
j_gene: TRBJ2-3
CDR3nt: TGTGCCAGCAGGGCCGGGACTAGCGGTGGTACGCAGTATTTT
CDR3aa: CASRAGTSGGTQYF

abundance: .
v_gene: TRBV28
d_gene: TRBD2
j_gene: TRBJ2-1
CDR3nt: TGTGCCAGCAGTTTATACGCGGGGGTCAATGAGCAGTTCTTC
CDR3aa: CASSLYAGVNEQFF

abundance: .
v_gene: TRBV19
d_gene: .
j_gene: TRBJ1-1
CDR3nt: TGTGCCAGTAGTATAGATCCCAGGAGGCCAAACACTGAAGCTTTCTTT
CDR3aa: CASSIDPRRPNTEAFF

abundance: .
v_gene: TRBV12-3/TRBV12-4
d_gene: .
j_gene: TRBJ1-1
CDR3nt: TGTGCCAGCACCACGGGTTCTCGAGCTTTCTTT
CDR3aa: CASTTGSRAFF

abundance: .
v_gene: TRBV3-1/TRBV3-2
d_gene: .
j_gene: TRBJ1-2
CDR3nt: TGTGCCAGCAGCCACGTGGCCTATGGCTACACCTTC
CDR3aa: CASSHVAYGYTF

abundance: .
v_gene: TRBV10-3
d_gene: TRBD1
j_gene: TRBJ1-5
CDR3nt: TGTGCCATCAGTGACACCGGGACAGGGGTTGGGCAGCCCCAGCATTTT
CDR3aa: CAISDTGTGVGQPQHF